Sequencing of this T cell receptor beta chain was carried out in a study of T cell repertoires in cytomegalovirus infection. One entry per CDR3 protein results from TCRdb running MiXCR on the reads. This table holds roughly 68,000 distinct CDR3 sequences, 20% found once. The length of the CDR3 is 19 residues. Per germline, CDR1 SGHTA and CDR2 FQGNSA. V dropped 3 bases and J dropped 1; count of bases not matched to a gene: 15. This clonotype was observed a few times. Antigen specificity is unknown. The clonotype comes from a human donor in good health (CMV status not recorded). Some clones in this sample may be carry-over from other donors' samples. Sequenced here: CD8+ T cells from cultured PBMCs, sampled from culture after CMV antigen stimulation. The V call is TRBV7-2, the J call TRBJ1-5; 7 nucleotides line up with TRBD1. In nucleotides, the CDR3 is TGTGCCAGCAGCTTCTTAGGAGGTCGAGGGGGCAGAAGCAATCAGCCCCAGCATTTT. As protein: CASSFLGGRGGRSNQPQHF. Based on the CDR3 plus reference TRBV7-2 and TRBJ1-5, the full variable domain is GAGVSQSPSNKVTEKGKDVELRCDPISGHTALYWYRQSLGQGLEFLIYFQGNSAPDKSGLPSDRFSAERTGGSVSTLTIQRTQQEDSAVYLCASSFLGGRGGRSNQPQHFGDGTRLSIL.